Listed below are T cell receptor beta chains from one sample, sequenced in a study of blood T cell repertoires in COVID-19. Sequencing was performed with immunoSEQ multiplex PCR; in TCRdb, only in-frame clones are kept and a portion is missing. This table has approximately 100,000 clones, approximately 90% appearing once. Sequencing was carried out using peripheral blood. The receptors shown here come from a man in his forties or fifties with acute or convalescent COVID-19. Each CDR3 is given with its conserved first and last residue. The D gene is left open where the match is weak. The size of a clone is reported for some rows only, either as once, few or many, or as a class for expanded clones.

D gene: TRBD1
J gene: TRBJ1-5
V gene: TRBV7-2
clone size: -
CDR3 DNA: TGTGCCAGCAGCTCCCGCGGTAGGGGGCTTAGCAATCAGCCCCAGCATTTT
CDR3 protein: CASSSRGRGLSNQPQHF

D gene: TRBD1
J gene: TRBJ1-1
V gene: TRBV7-8
clone size: -
CDR3 DNA: TGTGCCAGCAGCCCGAGGGACAGGGGAAGAACTGAAGCTTTCTTT
CDR3 protein: CASSPRDRGRTEAFF

D gene: -
J gene: TRBJ1-6
V gene: TRBV3-1/TRBV3-2
clone size: -
CDR3 DNA: TGTGCCAGCAGCCAAGATTTGGGGCGTAATTCACCCCTCCACTTT
CDR3 protein: CASSQDLGRNSPLHF

D gene: TRBD1
J gene: TRBJ1-6
V gene: TRBV25-1
clone size: -
CDR3 DNA: TGTGCCAGCAGTGAGGACAGGGGGTATTCACCCCTCCACTTT
CDR3 protein: CASSEDRGYSPLHF

D gene: TRBD1
J gene: TRBJ2-3
V gene: TRBV19
clone size: -
CDR3 DNA: TGTGCCAGTAGTCTTAGAACGGACAGGGAAGGAGATACGCAGTATTTT
CDR3 protein: CASSLRTDREGDTQYF

D gene: -
J gene: TRBJ1-6
V gene: TRBV28
clone size: -
CDR3 DNA: TGTGCCAGCAGTTTATCCGTTTCTTATTCACCCCTCCACTTT
CDR3 protein: CASSLSVSYSPLHF

D gene: -
J gene: TRBJ1-2
V gene: TRBV7-2
clone size: few
CDR3 DNA: TGTGCCAGCAGCCCTAAAACCGCTCTCGGCTACACCTTC
CDR3 protein: CASSPKTALGYTF

D gene: TRBD1
J gene: TRBJ1-6
V gene: TRBV5-1
clone size: -
CDR3 DNA: TGCGCCAGCAGCGACCGCCAAAGGGACAGGAGATCACCCCTCCACTTT
CDR3 protein: CASSDRQRDRRSPLHF

D gene: -
J gene: TRBJ2-5
V gene: TRBV18
clone size: -
CDR3 DNA: TGTGCCAGCTCACCACTAGCTGCAGGGCTCTACTTC
CDR3 protein: CASSPLAAGLYF

D gene: -
J gene: TRBJ2-1
V gene: TRBV7-9
clone size: -
CDR3 DNA: TGTGCCAGCAGCTTATTACGGGGTAGCTACAATGAGCAGTTCTTC
CDR3 protein: CASSLLRGSYNEQFF

D gene: TRBD1
J gene: TRBJ1-4
V gene: TRBV4-2
clone size: -
CDR3 DNA: TGTGCCAGCAGCCAAGCGGGAGGGACAGGGAGTTTGGCTAATGAAAAACTGTTTTTT
CDR3 protein: CASSQAGGTGSLANEKLFF

D gene: TRBD1
J gene: TRBJ2-2
V gene: TRBV7-9
clone size: -
CDR3 DNA: TGTGCCAGCAGTTGGCCGGGACAGGGAGCCTCCGGGGAGCTGTTTTTT
CDR3 protein: CASSWPGQGASGELFF

D gene: -
J gene: TRBJ1-1
V gene: TRBV7-6
clone size: -
CDR3 DNA: TGTGCCAGCCGGGTCGACACTGAAGCTTTCTTT
CDR3 protein: CASRVDTEAFF

D gene: -
J gene: TRBJ1-5
V gene: TRBV4-1
clone size: once
CDR3 DNA: TGCGCCAGCAGCTATCGGGACACCTCGGGGAATCAGCCCCAGCATTTT
CDR3 protein: CASSYRDTSGNQPQHF

D gene: -
J gene: TRBJ1-6
V gene: TRBV7-2
clone size: -
CDR3 DNA: TGTGCCATCAACACGGGACTTTATAATTCACCCCTCCACTTT
CDR3 protein: CAINTGLYNSPLHF

D gene: TRBD1
J gene: TRBJ2-1
V gene: TRBV13
clone size: once
CDR3 DNA: TGTGCCAGCAGCTCTCCGGGACAGGGACACAATGAGCAGTTCTTC
CDR3 protein: CASSSPGQGHNEQFF

D gene: -
J gene: TRBJ1-2
V gene: TRBV7-2
clone size: -
CDR3 DNA: TGTGCCAGCAGCCCAGGGACTTTTGGCTACACCTTC
CDR3 protein: CASSPGTFGYTF

D gene: TRBD1
J gene: TRBJ2-5
V gene: TRBV11-2
clone size: -
CDR3 DNA: TGTGCCAGCAGCTTAGATCGGCAGGGGGCCCAGTACTTC
CDR3 protein: CASSLDRQGAQYF

D gene: TRBD2
J gene: TRBJ2-5
V gene: TRBV18
clone size: once
CDR3 DNA: TGTGCCAGCTCCCTTACTAGCGGGGGGCAAGAGACCCAGTACTTC
CDR3 protein: CASSLTSGGQETQYF

D gene: -
J gene: TRBJ2-1
V gene: TRBV27
clone size: -
CDR3 DNA: TGTGCCAGCAGTTTATACCTAGTGTCCAATGAGCAGTTCTTC
CDR3 protein: CASSLYLVSNEQFF

D gene: -
J gene: TRBJ2-3
V gene: TRBV7-9
clone size: -
CDR3 DNA: TGTGCCAGCAGCTTAGGGGGGAGGACAGATACGCAGTATTTT
CDR3 protein: CASSLGGRTDTQYF

D gene: -
J gene: TRBJ1-5
V gene: TRBV3-1/TRBV3-2
clone size: once
CDR3 DNA: TGTGCCAGCAGCCAAGTTTCTAGTCAGCCCCAGCATTTT
CDR3 protein: CASSQVSSQPQHF

D gene: -
J gene: TRBJ2-5
V gene: TRBV6-5
clone size: -
CDR3 DNA: TGTGCCAGCAGTCGAACTGCGGGGGAGACCCAGTACTTC
CDR3 protein: CASSRTAGETQYF

D gene: -
J gene: TRBJ2-3
V gene: TRBV6-2/TRBV6-3
clone size: -
CDR3 DNA: TGTGCCAGCAGTCCCCTTGGACAGCCTAGCACAGATACGCAGTATTTT
CDR3 protein: CASSPLGQPSTDTQYF

D gene: -
J gene: TRBJ1-5
V gene: TRBV2
clone size: once
CDR3 DNA: TGTGCCAGCAGTGATCTAGGGGAAGGCAATCAGCCCCAGCATTTT
CDR3 protein: CASSDLGEGNQPQHF

D gene: -
J gene: TRBJ1-2
V gene: TRBV9
clone size: -
CDR3 DNA: TGTGCCAGCAGCCCCCCCGACTATGGCTACACCTTC
CDR3 protein: CASSPPDYGYTF

D gene: TRBD1
J gene: TRBJ2-4
V gene: TRBV11-2
clone size: -
CDR3 DNA: TGTGCCAGCAGCCCTCGACAGGGGCCCATAGCCAAAAACATTCAGTACTTC
CDR3 protein: CASSPRQGPIAKNIQYF

D gene: -
J gene: TRBJ2-1
V gene: TRBV29-1
clone size: -
CDR3 DNA: TGCAGCGTTGAATTAATCGGCCAGGGGTCGGACAATGAGCAGTTCTTC
CDR3 protein: CSVELIGQGSDNEQFF

D gene: TRBD2
J gene: TRBJ2-1
V gene: TRBV11-2
clone size: -
CDR3 DNA: TGTGCCAGCAGCTTACTAGCGGGGGTTTCCTACAATGAGCAGTTCTTC
CDR3 protein: CASSLLAGVSYNEQFF

D gene: TRBD2
J gene: TRBJ2-7
V gene: TRBV7-8
clone size: once
CDR3 DNA: TGTGCCAGCAGCCCTAATAGCGGGGGGCATTCCTACGAGCAGTACTTC
CDR3 protein: CASSPNSGGHSYEQYF

D gene: -
J gene: TRBJ2-3
V gene: TRBV7-2
clone size: few
CDR3 DNA: TGTGCCAGCAGTTCCTTCCCACGGGGGTCTACAGATACGCAGTATTTT
CDR3 protein: CASSSFPRGSTDTQYF

D gene: -
J gene: TRBJ2-1
V gene: TRBV30
clone size: few
CDR3 DNA: TGTGCCTGGAGGGGACTCTCGGGGATGGCTGAGCAGTTCTTC
CDR3 protein: CAWRGLSGMAEQFF

D gene: TRBD1
J gene: TRBJ2-7
V gene: TRBV29-1
clone size: few
CDR3 DNA: TGCAGCGTTAGGAGACAGGGCTACGAGCAGTACTTC
CDR3 protein: CSVRRQGYEQYF

D gene: TRBD1
J gene: TRBJ1-1
V gene: TRBV5-6
clone size: -
CDR3 DNA: TGTGCCAGCAGCTTGCCCGGGACAGGGTACACTGAAGCTTTCTTT
CDR3 protein: CASSLPGTGYTEAFF

D gene: TRBD1
J gene: TRBJ1-1
V gene: TRBV7-9
clone size: -
CDR3 DNA: TGTGCCAGCAGCACACCCGACAGGGCGACTGAAGCTTTCTTT
CDR3 protein: CASSTPDRATEAFF

D gene: -
J gene: TRBJ1-1
V gene: TRBV3-1/TRBV3-2
clone size: -
CDR3 DNA: TGTGCCAGCAGCCCGACAGCGACGGTCGAAGCTTTCTTT
CDR3 protein: CASSPTATVEAFF

D gene: TRBD2
J gene: TRBJ2-5
V gene: TRBV18
clone size: -
CDR3 DNA: TGTGCCAGCTCACCCTCCGGGGGGGTTACCGAGACCCAGTACTTC
CDR3 protein: CASSPSGGVTETQYF

D gene: -
J gene: TRBJ1-5
V gene: TRBV7-8
clone size: -
CDR3 DNA: TGTGCCAGCAGCCTCCGAGGGGGTAGCAATCAGCCCCAGCATTTT
CDR3 protein: CASSLRGGSNQPQHF

D gene: TRBD1
J gene: TRBJ2-2
V gene: TRBV24-1
clone size: -
CDR3 DNA: TGTGCCACCCAAGAACAGGGGGTTCAGTTCTCCGGGGAGCTGTTTTTT
CDR3 protein: CATQEQGVQFSGELFF

D gene: TRBD1
J gene: TRBJ1-1
V gene: TRBV5-1
clone size: -
CDR3 DNA: TGCGCCAGCAGCTTTTCCAGGGGGCAAACTGAAGCTTTCTTT
CDR3 protein: CASSFSRGQTEAFF

D gene: -
J gene: TRBJ2-2
V gene: TRBV19
clone size: -
CDR3 DNA: TGTGCCAGTATAATGGGGGCTGGGGCCGGGGAGCTGTTTTTT
CDR3 protein: CASIMGAGAGELFF

D gene: -
J gene: TRBJ1-5
V gene: TRBV2
clone size: -
CDR3 DNA: TGTGCCAGCAGTGAGGAGGGTAGCAATCAGCCCCAGCATTTT
CDR3 protein: CASSEEGSNQPQHF